The 12 T cell receptor beta chains below were found in one sample sequenced in a study of cytotoxic CD8 clonotypes in ibrutinib-treated CLL. The repertoire was sequenced with immunoSEQ multiplex PCR; TCRdb's copy has only in-frame clones and lacks some. There are 110,000 to 150,000 clones in the sample; less than 95% occur only once, and 10% to 14% lies in the top ten. Sequencing was performed on PBMCs, taken after 12 months of ibrutinib treatment. These TCRs come from a human donor with chronic lymphocytic leukemia.

The chain carries TRBV7-2 and TRBJ1-1, with no clear D. The CDR3 is 16 residues long. Trimming left V 2 bases short and J 0 bases short, with 13 bases between. The V gene's germline CDR1 is SGHTA and CDR2 FQGNSA. CDR3 sequence reads: CASSLLSTGMNTEAFF. In nucleotides, the CDR3 is TGTGCCAGCAGCTTACTGAGCACCGGGATGAACACTGAAGCTTTCTTT.

This clone was seen a single time. The CDR3 coding sequence is TGTGCCAGCGAGAGGACTAGCGGGTCCACAGATACGCAGTATTTT. This encodes CASERTSGSTDTQYF. The chain is built from TRBV28 and TRBJ2-3; 11 bases map to TRBD2. The CDR3 sequence is 15 residues long. V was clipped by 8 bases and J by 2 bases; unmatched bases: 6. Germline CDR1 and CDR2: MDHEN and SYDVKM.

The chain uses TRBV28 and TRBJ2-5; D is uncertain. The end of the DNA fits TRBJ2-7 better, so the J call may be wrong. Germline CDR1 reads MDHEN; CDR2 reads SYDVKM. The CDR3 is made up of 13 amino acids. CDR3 DNA sequence: TGTGCCAGCAGCACTCCCGCGTCGTACGAGCAGTACTTC. Translated, it gives CASSTPASYEQYF.

The chain recombines TRBV7-9 with TRBJ2-7, with a tentative D call TRBD1 (6 bases). CDR3 size: 13 residues. Germline V CDR1 and CDR2: SEHNR, FQNEAQ (reference sequence). V was clipped by 6 bases and J by 2 bases, with 11 bases between them. The chain's CDR3 is CASSQGSPYEQYF. In DNA, the CDR3 is TGTGCCAGCAGTCAGGGGTCCCCCTACGAGCAGTACTTC.

This chain links TRBV7-6 with TRBJ1-5; D is possibly TRBD1 (5 bases). Germline CDR1 SGHVS, CDR2 FNYEAQ. The CDR3 contains 16 residues. Trimming took off 5 bases at V and 4 bases at J, with 18 bases between the two ends. For the CDR3, the DNA is TGTGCCAGCAGCCCTAAAGGGGAAATCGGAAATCAGCCCCAGCATTTT. Translating gives CASSPKGEIGNQPQHF. Looking up the rest from reference TRBV7-6 and TRBJ1-5 gives the full variable domain: GAGVSQSPRYKVTKRGQDVALRCDPISGHVSLYWYRQALGQGPEFLTYFNYEAQQDKSGLPNDRFSAERPEGSISTLTIQRTEQRDSAMYRCASSPKGEIGNQPQHFGDGTRLSIL.

The chain carries TRBV10-1 and TRBJ1-1; D is possibly TRBD1 (5 bases). The CDR3 extends over 14 amino acids. V lost 1 base and J 5 bases, leaving 11 bases between the germline ends. Germline-derived CDR1 and CDR2 are WNHNN and SYGVQD (reference sequence). CDR3 in amino acids: CASSEWPGRTEAFF. For the CDR3, the DNA is TGCGCCAGCAGTGAGTGGCCAGGGAGGACTGAAGCTTTCTTT.

V is TRBV30 and J is TRBJ2-7; 8 positions agree with TRBD2. Germline V gives CDR1 GTSNPN, CDR2 SVGIG (reference sequence). The CDR3 has 13 amino acids. V lost 5 bases, J lost 6 bases, and 9 bases stayed unmatched. The CDR3 region has the DNA TGTGCCTGGTCCATATACAGCGGGGGCGAGCAGTACTTC. Its protein product is CAWSIYSGGEQYF.

This sequence joins TRBV27 and TRBJ2-5; D is unclear. Germline CDR1 is MNHEY and CDR2 is SMNVEV (reference sequence). The V and J ends lost 2 bases and 5 bases respectively, with 15 bases between them. There are 15 residues in the CDR3. The CDR3 DNA follows: TGTGCCAGCAGTTTAGGGTCAACGGAAGGGGAGACCCAGTACTTC. Encoded protein: CASSLGSTEGETQYF.

The V gene is TRBV5-1, the J gene TRBJ2-7; TRBD2 matches 7 bases. The CDR3 is 14 residues long. Per the germline V gene, CDR1 is SGHRS and CDR2 is YFSETQ. Unmatched junction bases numbered 6, after V lost 4 bases and J lost 2 bases. Here the CDR3 DNA reads TGCGCCAGCAGCCCCAGCGGGGTAACCTACGAGCAGTACTTC. Amino acid sequence: CASSPSGVTYEQYF.

This clone was observed once. This chain joins TRBV7-3 and TRBJ2-7, with D unclear. Looked up from germline, CDR1 is SGHTA and CDR2 is FQGTGA. V was shortened by 3 bases and J by 3 bases, with 12 bases between the two germline ends. The CDR3 runs to 14 residues. The CDR3 protein is CASSFLPGYYEQYF. The CDR3, as DNA: TGTGCCAGCAGCTTCCTACCCGGCTACTACGAGCAGTACTTC.

This clone has a single count. The rearrangement joins TRBV5-4 to TRBJ2-2; weak D call: TRBD2 (7 bases). The germline V gene has CDR1 SGHNT and CDR2 YYREEE (reference sequence). The CDR3 contains 14 residues. The ends were cut back, 5 bases at V and 4 bases at J, with 12 bases in the middle. The CDR3 nucleotides read TGTGCCAGCAGTTCGGGGGGCGGCACCGGGGAGCTGTTTTTT. This encodes CASSSGGGTGELFF.

The chain recombines TRBV18 with TRBJ1-5, with a possible D match to TRBD1 (5 bases). The V end was cut by 3 bases, the J end by 6 bases, with 15 bases between. The CDR3 runs 15 residues. Germline V CDR1 and CDR2: KGHSH, LQKENI. The CDR3 region has the DNA TGTGCCAGCTCACCCGGAGGGGACGAGAGTCAGCCCCAGCATTTT. Protein sequence: CASSPGGDESQPQHF.